The next 6 T cell receptor beta chains were all read from a single sample in a study of cytomegalovirus exposure and HLA in healthy donors. Vbeta (60) and Jbeta (13) primers were used in the PCR. Sequencing used immunoSEQ multiplex PCR; TCRdb keeps in-frame clones, though not all of them. The sample shows roughly 92,000 clones, 7.5% to 8.5% of them seen only once. Source material: PBMCs. These receptors originate from a man in his forties or fifties in good health and CMV-seronegative.

This chain connects TRBV10-3 to TRBJ1-5; 7 nucleotides align to TRBD1. J was trimmed by 0 bases and V by 5 bases; bases with no gene match: 10. Germline-derived CDR1 and CDR2 are ENHRY and SYGVKD. CDR3 length equals 17 residues. DNA of the CDR3: TGTGCCATCAGTAAGGGGCAGGGGGGTGGTAGCAATCAGCCCCAGCATTTT. As protein: CAISKGQGGGSNQPQHF.

This clone was found a few times. The chain joins TRBV20-1 to TRBJ2-1, with D unresolved. Germline CDR1 reads DFQATT; CDR2 reads SNEGSKA (reference sequence). The CDR3 totals 11 residues. With 3 bases removed from V and 9 bases from J, the gap between germline ends came to 9 bases. The CDR3 nucleotides are TGCAGTGCTAGCTCGTTTAGTGAGCAGTTCTTC. Translating it yields CSASSFSEQFF.

The chain uses TRBV5-4 and TRBJ1-4; 12 bases line up with TRBD1. After removal of 8 bases from V and 7 bases from J, the junction contained 12 bases not matched to a gene. The CDR3 is made up of 16 amino acids. Germline CDR1 is SGHNT and CDR2 is YYREEE (reference sequence). The DNA for the CDR3 is TGTGCCAGAGATCGGGACAGGGGGCGCGAGGGTGAAAAACTGTTTTTT. Its translation: CARDRDRGREGEKLFF.

The rearrangement uses TRBV2 and TRBJ2-5; TRBD1 is a possible D gene (6 bases). With 8 bases removed from V and 2 bases from J, the gap between germline ends came to 6 bases. The CDR3 contains 11 residues. The germline V gene encodes CDR1 SNHLY and CDR2 FYNNEI. CDR3 amino acids: CASGQQETQYF. The CDR3 DNA sequence: TGTGCCAGCGGACAGCAAGAGACCCAGTACTTC.

This chain joins TRBV10-1 and TRBJ2-7; D might be TRBD1 (6 bases). CDR3 length equals 17 residues. Trimming stripped 4 bases from V and 5 bases from J, with 24 bases between. The germline CDR1 and CDR2 sequences are WNHNN and SYGVQD (reference sequence). CDR3 region: CASSVLTGGQSIHEQYF. In nucleotides, the CDR3 is TGCGCCAGCAGTGTGTTGACAGGAGGACAGTCGATCCACGAGCAGTACTTC.

This clone was observed a handful of times. V gene TRBV28 combines with J gene TRBJ2-1; 9 nucleotides align to TRBD2. This CDR3 contains 15 residues. With V trimmed by 5 bases and J by 2 bases, 4 bases remained unmatched. In germline, CDR1 is MDHEN, CDR2 SYDVKM. The CDR3 nucleotides are TGTGCCAGCAGTCTGGCGGGGGGGCCCTACAATGAGCAGTTCTTC. Protein: CASSLAGGPYNEQFF.